The sequence of this TCR beta chain was determined in a study of shared clonotypes between healthy human individuals. Broader study findings: In general, naive subsets displayed greater estimated richness than memory subsets did.

CDR3 size: 16 residues. Per germline, CDR1 MNHNY and CDR2 SVGAGI (reference sequence). The V end lost 2 bases, the J end lost 3 bases, and 16 bases lay between the germline ends. To note about this clone: Its antigen is not known.

The authors ran the assay at deep level. Sequencing was performed with immunoSEQ multiplex PCR; in TCRdb, only in-frame clones are kept and a portion is missing. This table holds 2 million to 2.5 million clones, almost 96% found once. Material for sequencing was naive CD4+ T cells sorted from blood. Subset defined: CD45RA+ positively selected. The receptor was derived from a man between 18 and 35 years old in good health. This chain connects TRBV6-6 to TRBJ2-5, with D perhaps being TRBD1 or TRBD2 (6 bases each). CDR3 loop: CASSYPSVGGKETQYF. CDR3 DNA: TGTGCCAGCAGTTACCCATCTGTAGGGGGGAAAGAGACCCAGTACTTC.